Shown below are 9 T cell receptor beta chains from a single sample sequenced in a study of blood T cell repertoires in COVID-19. Clones were sequenced by immunoSEQ multiplex PCR, and TCRdb holds only the in-frame ones, with some missing. The sample shows about 300,000 clones, around 92% of them seen only once. Input material: peripheral blood. The source is a woman aged 30 to 39 with COVID-19, enrolled during active disease.

This clone was counted a few times. CDR3 coding DNA: TGTGCCAGCAGGGGGGGGGCCGATAATTCACCCCTCCACTTT. It encodes CASRGGADNSPLHF. V gene TRBV6-5 combines with J gene TRBJ1-6; possible D gene TRBD1, 6 bases. The germline V gene has CDR1 MNHEY and CDR2 SVGAGI. The CDR3 runs 14 residues. Deletions cut 6 bases from V and 5 bases from J, with 11 bases between.

The V and J genes are TRBV5-4 and TRBJ2-3, with 8 bases matching TRBD2. J lost 1 base, V lost 2 bases, and 0 bases had no gene match. The CDR3 sequence is 14 residues long. Germline CDR1 is SGHNT and CDR2 is YYREEE (reference sequence). The CDR3: CASSFSGGTDTQYF. The CDR3 DNA reads TGTGCCAGCAGCTTTAGCGGGGGCACAGATACGCAGTATTTT.

The J gene is TRBJ2-3, the V gene TRBV24-1; 7 bases line up with TRBD2. CDR3 length: 13 amino acids. The germline CDR1 and CDR2 sequences are KGHDR and SFDVKD. Trimming cost V 5 bases and J 5 bases; bases outside gene matches: 3. CDR3 nucleotides: TGTGCCACCAGTGTGGGGGGGAGAGATACGCAGTATTTT. Amino acids: CATSVGGRDTQYF.

The J gene is TRBJ1-4, the V gene TRBV6-5; 11 positions match TRBD1. Germline V gene sequence: CDR1 MNHEY, CDR2 SVGAGI. V was clipped by 0 bases and J by 7 bases; unmatched bases: 4. The CDR3 runs to 16 residues. CDR3 nucleotide sequence: TGTGCCAGCAGTTACTCGAGTGGGACAGGGGGTGAAAAACTGTTTTTT. This gives the protein CASSYSSGTGGEKLFF.

This rearrangement joins TRBV9 to TRBJ2-5; D perhaps matches TRBD2 (6 bases). The CDR3 is 13 amino acids. V lost 4 bases and J 7 bases, leaving 14 bases between the germline ends. Germline CDR1 reads SGDLS; CDR2 reads YYNGEE. The CDR3 protein is CASSSSSEGTQYF. The CDR3 DNA follows: TGTGCCAGCAGCTCCTCCTCGGAGGGGACCCAGTACTTC.

V usage is TRBV30 and J usage is TRBJ2-3; 11 nucleotides align to TRBD2. Germline-derived CDR1 and CDR2 are GTSNPN and SVGIG (reference sequence). J was trimmed by 6 bases and V by 2 bases; bases with no gene match: 19. The CDR3 sequence is 19 residues long. CDR3 sequence: CAWSLPGASGGPNRDTQYF. The CDR3 nucleotides are TGTGCCTGGAGTTTGCCCGGGGCTAGCGGGGGGCCCAATAGGGATACGCAGTATTTT.

The CDR3 nucleotides read TGTGCCAGCAGGGGCCCCGACTACGAGCAGTACTTC. It translates to CASRGPDYEQYF. This chain uses TRBV2 with TRBJ2-7; no clear D gene. Germline CDR1 is SNHLY and CDR2 is FYNNEI. The ends were cut back, 6 bases at V and 3 bases at J, with 9 bases in the middle. The CDR3 totals 12 residues.

The chain links TRBV19 to TRBJ1-1; TRBD1 matches at 8 bases. This CDR3 is built from 12 residues. V shed 9 bases and J 5 bases; nucleotides not matched to a gene: 5. In germline, CDR1 is LNHDA, CDR2 SQIVND (reference sequence). For the CDR3, the DNA is TGTGCCAGCCGACAGGGGATGACTGAAGCTTTCTTT. This gives the protein CASRQGMTEAFF.

The chain couples TRBV18 to TRBJ2-1; possibly TRBD2 for D (7 bases). The V gene's germline CDR1 is KGHSH and CDR2 LQKENI. The CDR3 totals 14 residues. V lost 1 base, J lost 6 bases, and 10 bases lay in between. For the CDR3, the DNA is TGTGCCAGCTCACCACGCGGGGGCGGCAATGAGCAGTTCTTC. Residues: CASSPRGGGNEQFF. Together with reference TRBV18 and TRBJ2-1, the CDR3 gives the full variable domain: NAGVMQNPRHLVRRRGQEARLRCSPMKGHSHVYWYRQLPEEGLKFMVYLQKENIIDESGMPKERFSAEFPKEGPSILRIQQVVRGDSAAYFCASSPRGGGNEQFFGPGTRLTVL.